These T cell receptor beta chains were read from a single sample in a study of cytomegalovirus exposure and HLA in healthy donors. The data were produced by immunoSEQ multiplex PCR, yet TCRdb's version contains in-frame clones alone and is incomplete. The table lists about 230,000 clones, 70% to 85% of them singletons. The specimen was PBMCs. These receptor sequences come from a woman aged 40 to 55 in good health and CMV-seronegative. Each CDR3 is given with its conserved first and last residue. A D gene is named only where the DNA matches it firmly.

TRBJ1-1	TRBV18	TRBD1	TGTGCCAGCTCATCGACAGGGGACACTGAAGCTTTCTTT	CASSSTGDTEAFF
TRBJ2-1	TRBV19	TRBD2	TGTGCCAGTAGTAGTTTCCGGGGGGGCCGAGGTCGGCAGTTCTTC	CASSSFRGGRGRQFF
TRBJ1-4	TRBV2	-	TGTGCCACCAAGCGCACAGGGTGGGCGAGTAATGAAAAACTGTTTTTT	CATKRTGWASNEKLFF
TRBJ2-3	TRBV11-3	TRBD2	TGTGCCAGCAGCTTGCGGACTAGCGGCACAGATACGCAGTATTTT	CASSLRTSGTDTQYF
TRBJ1-2	TRBV19	-	TGTGCCAGTAGTACGGCAGGCTATGGCTACACCTTC	CASSTAGYGYTF
TRBJ1-4	TRBV5-6	-	TGTGCCAGCAGCTTGGCGGTCCAGGCCTTATCAACTAATGAAAAACTGTTTTTT	CASSLAVQALSTNEKLFF
TRBJ2-5	TRBV5-1	-	TGCGCCAGCAGCCCCCTGGGGGAGGAAGAGACCCAGTACTTC	CASSPLGEEETQYF
TRBJ1-5	TRBV6-5	TRBD1	TGTGCCAGCAGTTTTTACAGGGGGAATCAGCCCCAGCATTTT	CASSFYRGNQPQHF
TRBJ1-4	TRBV7-4	-	TGTGCCAGCAGCTGCCGGGAAGGACGGAGGGCTAATGAAAAACTGTTTTTT	CASSCREGRRANEKLFF
TRBJ2-7	TRBV5-4	TRBD1	TGTGCCAGCAGCGTCCCGGGACAGGGCTCTTACGAGCAGTACTTC	CASSVPGQGSYEQYF
TRBJ2-6	TRBV7-2	-	TGTGCCAGCAGCTTAGGCACAGGGCGGTATGGGGCCAACGTCCTGACTTTC	CASSLGTGRYGANVLTF
TRBJ2-7	TRBV4-1	-	TGCGCCAGCAGCCAAGCTGGGGATGACTACGAGCAGTACTTC	CASSQAGDDYEQYF
TRBJ2-5	TRBV25-1	-	TGTGCCAGCAGTGATCACAGGCTAGAAGAGACCCAGTACTTC	CASSDHRLEETQYF
TRBJ2-6	TRBV27	-	TGTGCCAGCAGCGAAAAAACAGGGTATGGGGCCAACGTCCTGACTTTC	CASSEKTGYGANVLTF
TRBJ1-4	TRBV6-1	TRBD1	TGTGCCAGCAGTGATTTTGGGACAGGGGGTTCTGAAAAACTGTTTTTT	CASSDFGTGGSEKLFF
TRBJ1-5	TRBV19	-	TGTGCCACACAGGGAATGGGCAACACTCAGCCCCAGCATTTT	CATQGMGNTQPQHF